This is a list of T cell receptor beta chains from one sample in a study of blood T cell repertoires in COVID-19. Data came from immunoSEQ multiplex PCR; TCRdb stores just in-frame clones and leaves some out. Here the sample spans hundreds of thousands of clones, more than 75% being singletons. Source material: peripheral blood. The receptors were gathered from a woman aged 30 to 39 who had recovered from COVID-19. CDR3s include the opening cysteine and the closing phenylalanine or tryptophan. The order of the fields is D gene, clone size, V gene, J gene, CDR3 protein, CDR3 DNA. D genes are given only for firm matches. Clone size is shown for a subset of rows, as once, few, many or a class of expanded clone.

d_call: TRBD1; clone_size: .; v_call: TRBV4-2; j_call: TRBJ1-2; cdr3_aa: CASSQEQGAANYGYTF; cdr3_nt: TGTGCCAGCAGCCAAGAACAGGGGGCCGCTAACTATGGCTACACCTTC
d_call: .; clone_size: .; v_call: TRBV2; j_call: TRBJ1-2; cdr3_aa: CASSEGRVEGYTF; cdr3_nt: TGTGCCAGCAGTGAGGGCAGGGTAGAAGGCTACACCTTC
d_call: .; clone_size: .; v_call: TRBV5-1; j_call: TRBJ1-6; cdr3_aa: CASSLTGKESYNSPLHF; cdr3_nt: TGCGCCAGCAGCTTGACGGGAAAAGAGTCCTATAATTCACCCCTCCACTTT
d_call: .; clone_size: .; v_call: TRBV18; j_call: TRBJ2-1; cdr3_aa: CASSVAVTAYNEQFF; cdr3_nt: TGTGCCAGCTCAGTAGCGGTTACGGCCTACAATGAGCAGTTCTTC
d_call: .; clone_size: .; v_call: TRBV9; j_call: TRBJ2-3; cdr3_aa: CASSVLSTDTQYF; cdr3_nt: TGTGCCAGCAGCGTACTTAGCACAGATACGCAGTATTTT
d_call: TRBD1; clone_size: .; v_call: TRBV4-2; j_call: TRBJ2-2; cdr3_aa: CASSPEGQGADTGELFF; cdr3_nt: TGTGCCAGCAGCCCAGAGGGACAGGGGGCCGACACCGGGGAGCTGTTTTTT
d_call: TRBD2; clone_size: once; v_call: TRBV7-2; j_call: TRBJ2-7; cdr3_aa: CASSPPTSGSRYEQYF; cdr3_nt: TGTGCCAGCAGCCCACCTACTAGCGGGAGTCGGTACGAGCAGTACTTC
d_call: TRBD1; clone_size: .; v_call: TRBV6-2/TRBV6-3; j_call: TRBJ2-3; cdr3_aa: CASSYDRDRDLTDTQYF; cdr3_nt: TGTGCCAGCAGTTACGACCGGGACAGGGACCTCACAGATACGCAGTATTTT
d_call: TRBD1; clone_size: once; v_call: TRBV18; j_call: TRBJ2-3; cdr3_aa: CASSPTTGVADTQYF; cdr3_nt: TGTGCCAGCTCACCAACGACAGGGGTTGCAGATACGCAGTATTTT
d_call: .; clone_size: few; v_call: TRBV5-1; j_call: TRBJ2-2; cdr3_aa: CASSSGDSLSGELFF; cdr3_nt: TGCGCCAGCAGCTCGGGGGACTCCCTCAGCGGGGAGCTGTTTTTT
d_call: TRBD1; clone_size: once; v_call: TRBV6-2/TRBV6-3; j_call: TRBJ2-1; cdr3_aa: CASSSGTGGSYNEQFF; cdr3_nt: TGTGCCAGCAGTTCTGGGACAGGGGGCTCCTACAATGAGCAGTTCTTC
d_call: .; clone_size: .; v_call: TRBV5-1; j_call: TRBJ1-3; cdr3_aa: CASSTQAWGDSGNTIYF; cdr3_nt: TGCGCCAGCAGCACCCAGGCCTGGGGGGACTCTGGAAACACCATATATTTT
d_call: TRBD1; clone_size: .; v_call: TRBV5-6; j_call: TRBJ1-3; cdr3_aa: CASSQPGTGTFSGNTIYF; cdr3_nt: TGTGCCAGCAGCCAACCAGGGACAGGCACTTTCTCTGGAAACACCATATATTTT
d_call: TRBD2; clone_size: .; v_call: TRBV30; j_call: TRBJ2-1; cdr3_aa: CAWRPSGVSYNEQFF; cdr3_nt: TGTGCCTGGAGGCCCAGCGGGGTCTCCTACAATGAGCAGTTCTTC
d_call: .; clone_size: few; v_call: TRBV2; j_call: TRBJ1-1; cdr3_aa: CASSPRVRNTEAFF; cdr3_nt: TGTGCCAGCAGTCCCAGGGTAAGGAACACTGAAGCTTTCTTT
d_call: .; clone_size: once; v_call: TRBV27; j_call: TRBJ2-7; cdr3_aa: CASSLAGFDEQYF; cdr3_nt: TGTGCCAGCAGTTTAGCGGGGTTCGACGAGCAGTACTTC
d_call: .; clone_size: .; v_call: TRBV27; j_call: TRBJ2-7; cdr3_aa: CASSWQGSYEQYF; cdr3_nt: TGTGCCAGCAGTTGGCAGGGATCTTACGAGCAGTACTTC
d_call: TRBD1; clone_size: .; v_call: TRBV7-2; j_call: TRBJ2-7; cdr3_aa: CASSFDWTGNYEQYF; cdr3_nt: TGTGCCAGCAGCTTCGATTGGACAGGGAACTACGAGCAGTACTTC
d_call: TRBD1; clone_size: .; v_call: TRBV6-6; j_call: TRBJ1-5; cdr3_aa: CAIGKDRASQPQHF; cdr3_nt: TGTGCCATTGGGAAGGACAGGGCAAGTCAGCCCCAGCATTTT
d_call: TRBD1; clone_size: once; v_call: TRBV19; j_call: TRBJ2-1; cdr3_aa: CASSPGGNDNEQFF; cdr3_nt: TGTGCCAGTAGCCCAGGGGGCAATGACAATGAGCAGTTCTTC
d_call: .; clone_size: few; v_call: TRBV5-6; j_call: TRBJ2-3; cdr3_aa: CASSRRLTGDSDTQYF; cdr3_nt: TGTGCCAGCAGCCGACGACTAACGGGGGATTCCGATACGCAGTATTTT
d_call: .; clone_size: .; v_call: TRBV7-9; j_call: TRBJ2-7; cdr3_aa: CASSFRTSEQYF; cdr3_nt: TGTGCCAGCAGCTTCAGAACCTCCGAGCAGTACTTC
d_call: .; clone_size: .; v_call: TRBV27; j_call: TRBJ1-4; cdr3_aa: CASSEQGLSNEKLFF; cdr3_nt: TGTGCCAGCAGCGAACAGGGACTATCTAATGAAAAACTGTTTTTT
d_call: .; clone_size: .; v_call: TRBV29-1; j_call: TRBJ2-1; cdr3_aa: CSVEDRAGANNEQFF; cdr3_nt: TGCAGCGTTGAAGATCGCGCGGGGGCCAACAATGAGCAGTTCTTC
d_call: .; clone_size: .; v_call: TRBV19; j_call: TRBJ1-1; cdr3_aa: CASSINRNTEAFF; cdr3_nt: TGTGCCAGTAGTATTAATAGGAACACTGAAGCTTTCTTT
d_call: .; clone_size: .; v_call: TRBV4-1; j_call: TRBJ1-5; cdr3_aa: CASSPIPGVRHKTYQPQHF; cdr3_nt: TGCGCCAGCAGCCCGATCCCCGGGGTCAGACACAAGACTTATCAGCCCCAGCATTTT
d_call: TRBD1; clone_size: .; v_call: TRBV6-1; j_call: TRBJ2-7; cdr3_aa: CASSVGQGASSYEQYF; cdr3_nt: TGTGCCAGCAGTGTGGGACAGGGGGCGAGCTCCTACGAGCAGTACTTC
d_call: .; clone_size: once; v_call: TRBV19; j_call: TRBJ1-5; cdr3_aa: CASRPMAYSNQPQHF; cdr3_nt: TGTGCCAGTAGGCCGATGGCTTATAGCAATCAGCCCCAGCATTTT
d_call: TRBD2; clone_size: .; v_call: TRBV5-3; j_call: TRBJ2-1; cdr3_aa: CARSFLAGSYNEQFF; cdr3_nt: TGTGCCAGAAGCTTCCTAGCGGGCTCCTACAATGAGCAGTTCTTC
d_call: TRBD1; clone_size: .; v_call: TRBV29-1; j_call: TRBJ1-1; cdr3_aa: CSVGQGKNTEAFF; cdr3_nt: TGCAGCGTAGGACAGGGTAAGAACACTGAAGCTTTCTTT
d_call: .; clone_size: .; v_call: TRBV7-2; j_call: TRBJ1-3; cdr3_aa: CASSLAPYPGNTIYF; cdr3_nt: TGTGCCAGCAGCTTAGCACCCTATCCTGGAAACACCATATATTTT
d_call: .; clone_size: .; v_call: TRBV14; j_call: TRBJ2-1; cdr3_aa: CASSLLLGVYNEQFF; cdr3_nt: TGTGCCAGCAGCCTCCTACTAGGAGTTTACAATGAGCAGTTCTTC
d_call: TRBD2; clone_size: .; v_call: TRBV27; j_call: TRBJ2-1; cdr3_aa: CASSWASGYNEQFF; cdr3_nt: TGTGCCAGCAGTTGGGCTAGCGGGTACAATGAGCAGTTCTTC
d_call: TRBD1; clone_size: .; v_call: TRBV19; j_call: TRBJ1-2; cdr3_aa: CASMGDSNYGYTF; cdr3_nt: TGTGCCAGTATGGGGGACAGCAACTATGGCTACACCTTC
d_call: TRBD1; clone_size: few; v_call: TRBV5-1; j_call: TRBJ2-7; cdr3_aa: CASSLDRDRGFYEQYF; cdr3_nt: TGCGCCAGCAGCTTGGACCGGGACAGGGGGTTCTACGAGCAGTACTTC
d_call: TRBD2; clone_size: .; v_call: TRBV9; j_call: TRBJ2-3; cdr3_aa: CASSPSAGGPDTQYF; cdr3_nt: TGTGCCAGCAGCCCCTCGGCGGGAGGGCCAGATACGCAGTATTTT
d_call: TRBD1; clone_size: .; v_call: TRBV27; j_call: TRBJ1-6; cdr3_aa: CASSSTSGQGDSPLHF; cdr3_nt: TGTGCCAGCAGTTCCACCTCGGGACAGGGTGATTCACCCCTCCACTTT
d_call: TRBD1; clone_size: .; v_call: TRBV11-2; j_call: TRBJ2-2; cdr3_aa: CASSLVGTGGGTGELFF; cdr3_nt: TGTGCCAGCAGCTTAGTTGGGACAGGGGGCGGTACCGGGGAGCTGTTTTTT
d_call: TRBD2; clone_size: .; v_call: TRBV12-3/TRBV12-4; j_call: TRBJ2-1; cdr3_aa: CASSYTSEHEQFF; cdr3_nt: TGTGCCAGCAGCTACACTAGCGAGCATGAGCAGTTCTTC
d_call: TRBD1; clone_size: .; v_call: TRBV5-1; j_call: TRBJ1-2; cdr3_aa: CASSQDRGAYGYTF; cdr3_nt: TGCGCCAGCAGCCAAGACAGGGGAGCCTATGGCTACACCTTC
d_call: TRBD1; clone_size: .; v_call: TRBV5-1; j_call: TRBJ1-2; cdr3_aa: CASRLRGLTSNYGYTF; cdr3_nt: TGCGCCAGCAGACTAAGGGGGCTAACTTCTAACTATGGCTACACCTTC
d_call: TRBD2; clone_size: .; v_call: TRBV2; j_call: TRBJ2-7; cdr3_aa: CASSKRTSYEQYF; cdr3_nt: TGTGCCAGCAGTAAGCGGACTAGCTACGAGCAGTACTTC
d_call: TRBD2; clone_size: .; v_call: TRBV6-6; j_call: TRBJ2-1; cdr3_aa: CASRGTSGVVSEQFF; cdr3_nt: TGTGCCAGCAGGGGGACTAGCGGGGTGGTTAGTGAGCAGTTCTTC
d_call: .; clone_size: .; v_call: TRBV19; j_call: TRBJ1-1; cdr3_aa: CASSYGNTEAFF; cdr3_nt: TGTGCCAGTAGCTACGGGAACACTGAAGCTTTCTTT
d_call: .; clone_size: .; v_call: TRBV4-1; j_call: TRBJ2-7; cdr3_aa: CASSHPSSGEQYF; cdr3_nt: TGCGCCAGCAGCCATCCGTCGAGCGGAGAGCAGTACTTC